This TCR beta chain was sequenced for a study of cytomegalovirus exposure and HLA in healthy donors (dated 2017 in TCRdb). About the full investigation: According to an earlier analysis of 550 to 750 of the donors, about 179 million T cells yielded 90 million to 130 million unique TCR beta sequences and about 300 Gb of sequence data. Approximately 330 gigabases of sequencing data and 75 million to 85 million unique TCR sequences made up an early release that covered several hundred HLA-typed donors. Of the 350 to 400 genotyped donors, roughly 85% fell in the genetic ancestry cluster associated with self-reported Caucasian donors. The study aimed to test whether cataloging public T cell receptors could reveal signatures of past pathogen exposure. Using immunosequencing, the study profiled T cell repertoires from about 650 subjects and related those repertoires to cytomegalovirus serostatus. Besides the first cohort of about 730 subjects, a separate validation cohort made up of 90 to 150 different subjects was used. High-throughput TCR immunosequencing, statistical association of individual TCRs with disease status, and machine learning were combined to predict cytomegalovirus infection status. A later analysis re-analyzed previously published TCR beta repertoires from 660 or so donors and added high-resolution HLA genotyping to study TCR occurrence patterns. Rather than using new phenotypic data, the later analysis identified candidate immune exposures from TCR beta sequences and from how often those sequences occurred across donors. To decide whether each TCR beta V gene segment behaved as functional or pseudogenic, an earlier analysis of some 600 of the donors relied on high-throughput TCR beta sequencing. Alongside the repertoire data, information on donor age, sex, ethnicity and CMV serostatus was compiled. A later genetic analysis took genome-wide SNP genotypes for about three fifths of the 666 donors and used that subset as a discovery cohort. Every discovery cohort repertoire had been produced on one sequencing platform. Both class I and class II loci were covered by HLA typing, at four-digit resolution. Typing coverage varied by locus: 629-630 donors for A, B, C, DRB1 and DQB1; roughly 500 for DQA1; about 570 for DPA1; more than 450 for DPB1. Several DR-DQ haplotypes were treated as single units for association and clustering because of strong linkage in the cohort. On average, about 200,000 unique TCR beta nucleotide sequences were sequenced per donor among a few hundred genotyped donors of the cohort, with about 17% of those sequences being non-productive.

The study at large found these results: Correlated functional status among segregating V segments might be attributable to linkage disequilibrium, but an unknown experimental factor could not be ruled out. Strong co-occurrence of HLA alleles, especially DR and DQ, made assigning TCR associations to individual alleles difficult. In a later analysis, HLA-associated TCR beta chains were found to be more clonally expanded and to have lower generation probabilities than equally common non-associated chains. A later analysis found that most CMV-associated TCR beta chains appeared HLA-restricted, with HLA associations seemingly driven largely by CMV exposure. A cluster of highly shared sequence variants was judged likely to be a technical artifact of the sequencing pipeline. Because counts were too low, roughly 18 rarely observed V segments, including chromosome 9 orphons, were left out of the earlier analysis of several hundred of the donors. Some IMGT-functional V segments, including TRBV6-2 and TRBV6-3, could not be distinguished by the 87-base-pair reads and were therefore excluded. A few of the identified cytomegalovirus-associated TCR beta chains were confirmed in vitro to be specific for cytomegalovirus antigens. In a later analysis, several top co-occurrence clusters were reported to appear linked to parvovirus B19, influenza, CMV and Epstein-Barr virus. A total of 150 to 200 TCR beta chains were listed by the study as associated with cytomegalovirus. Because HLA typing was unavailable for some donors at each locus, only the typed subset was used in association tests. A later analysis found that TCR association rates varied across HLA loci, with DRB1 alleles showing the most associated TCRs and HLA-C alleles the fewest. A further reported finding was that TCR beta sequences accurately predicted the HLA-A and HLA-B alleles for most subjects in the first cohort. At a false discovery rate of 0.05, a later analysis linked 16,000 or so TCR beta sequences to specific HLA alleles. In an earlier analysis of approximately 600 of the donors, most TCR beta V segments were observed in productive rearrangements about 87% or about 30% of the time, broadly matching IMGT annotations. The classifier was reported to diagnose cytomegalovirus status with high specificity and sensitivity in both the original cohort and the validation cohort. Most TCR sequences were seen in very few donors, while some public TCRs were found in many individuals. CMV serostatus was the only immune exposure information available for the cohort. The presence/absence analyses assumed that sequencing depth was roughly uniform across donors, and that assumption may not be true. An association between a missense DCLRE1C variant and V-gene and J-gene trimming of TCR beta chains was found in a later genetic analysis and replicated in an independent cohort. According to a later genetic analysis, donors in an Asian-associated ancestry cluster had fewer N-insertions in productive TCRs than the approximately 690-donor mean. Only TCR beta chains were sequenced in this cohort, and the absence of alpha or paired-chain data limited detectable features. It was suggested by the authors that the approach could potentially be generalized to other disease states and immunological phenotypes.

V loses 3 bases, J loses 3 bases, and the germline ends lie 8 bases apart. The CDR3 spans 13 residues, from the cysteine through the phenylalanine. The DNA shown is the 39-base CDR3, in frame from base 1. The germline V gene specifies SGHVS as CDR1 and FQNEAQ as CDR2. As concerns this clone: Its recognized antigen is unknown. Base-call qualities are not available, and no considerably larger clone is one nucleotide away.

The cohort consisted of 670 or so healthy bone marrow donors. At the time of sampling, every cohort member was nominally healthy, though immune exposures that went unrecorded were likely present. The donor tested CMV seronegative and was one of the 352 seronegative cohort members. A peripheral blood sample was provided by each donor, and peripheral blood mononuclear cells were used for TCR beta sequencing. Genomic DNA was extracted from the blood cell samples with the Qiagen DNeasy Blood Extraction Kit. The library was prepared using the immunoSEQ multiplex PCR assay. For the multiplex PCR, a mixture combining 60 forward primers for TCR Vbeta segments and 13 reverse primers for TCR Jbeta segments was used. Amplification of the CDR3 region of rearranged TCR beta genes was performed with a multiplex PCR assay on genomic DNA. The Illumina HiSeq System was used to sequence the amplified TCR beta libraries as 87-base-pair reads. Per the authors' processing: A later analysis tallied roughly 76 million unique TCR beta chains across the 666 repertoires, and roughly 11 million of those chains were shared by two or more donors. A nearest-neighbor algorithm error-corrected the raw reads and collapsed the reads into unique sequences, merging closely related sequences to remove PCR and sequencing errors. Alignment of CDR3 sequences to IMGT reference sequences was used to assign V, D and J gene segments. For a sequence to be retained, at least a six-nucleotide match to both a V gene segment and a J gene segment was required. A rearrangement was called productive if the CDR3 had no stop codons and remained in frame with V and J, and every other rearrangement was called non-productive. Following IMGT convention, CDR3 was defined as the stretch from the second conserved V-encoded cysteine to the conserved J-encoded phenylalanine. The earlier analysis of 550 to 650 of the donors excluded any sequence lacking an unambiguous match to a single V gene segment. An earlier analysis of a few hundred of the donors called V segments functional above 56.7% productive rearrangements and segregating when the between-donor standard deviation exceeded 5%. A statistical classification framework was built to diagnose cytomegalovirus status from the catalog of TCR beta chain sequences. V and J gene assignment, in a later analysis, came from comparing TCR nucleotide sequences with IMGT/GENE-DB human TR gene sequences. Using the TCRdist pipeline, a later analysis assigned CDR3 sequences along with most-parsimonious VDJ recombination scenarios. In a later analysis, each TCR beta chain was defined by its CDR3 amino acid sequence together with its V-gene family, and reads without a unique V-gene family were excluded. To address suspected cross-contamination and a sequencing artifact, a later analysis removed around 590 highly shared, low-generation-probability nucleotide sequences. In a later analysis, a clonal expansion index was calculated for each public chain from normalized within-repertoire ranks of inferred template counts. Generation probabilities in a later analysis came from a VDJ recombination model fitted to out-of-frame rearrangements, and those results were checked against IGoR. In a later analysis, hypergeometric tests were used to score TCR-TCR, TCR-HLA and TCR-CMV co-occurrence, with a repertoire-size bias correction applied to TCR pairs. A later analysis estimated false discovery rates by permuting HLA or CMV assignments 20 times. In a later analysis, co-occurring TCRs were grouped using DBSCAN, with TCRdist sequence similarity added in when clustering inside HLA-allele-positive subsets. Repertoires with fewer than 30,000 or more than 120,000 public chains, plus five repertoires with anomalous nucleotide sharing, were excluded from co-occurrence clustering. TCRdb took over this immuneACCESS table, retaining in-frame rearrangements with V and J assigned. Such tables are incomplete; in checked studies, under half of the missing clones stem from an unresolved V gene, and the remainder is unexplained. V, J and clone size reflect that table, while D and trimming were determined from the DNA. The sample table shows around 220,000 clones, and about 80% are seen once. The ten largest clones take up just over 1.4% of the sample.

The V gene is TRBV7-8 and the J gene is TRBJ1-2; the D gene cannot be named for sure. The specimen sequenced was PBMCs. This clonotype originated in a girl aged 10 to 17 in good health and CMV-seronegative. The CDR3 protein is CASSLAGHYGYTF. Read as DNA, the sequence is TGTGCCAGCAGCTTGGCTGGGCACTATGGCTACACCTTC.